This TCR beta chain was sequenced for a study of T cell responses to AZD1222 COVID-19 vaccine. Study-wide results and limits: Seropositive status at baseline applied to only a handful of AZD1222 recipients. Recipients of two AZD1222 doses showed rising Spike-specific TCR breadth and depth. Donors were mostly white British, more females; clonal diversity possibly underestimated.

To note about this clone: Its matching antigen is unknown.

The CDR3 sequence is 16 residues long. Germline loops: CDR1 MGHRA, CDR2 YSYEKL. The V and J ends lost 0 bases and 0 bases, in that order; junction bases with no gene match: 3. The table came from immunoSEQ multiplex PCR; TCRdb's copy has only in-frame clones and leaves some out. The table has 110,000 to 150,000 clones, more than 70% seen once. The sequencing here drew on peripheral blood, taken on day 0 of AZD1222 vaccination. This sequence originates from an adult in good health. The chain links TRBV4-1 to TRBJ1-2; 8 bases match TRBD1. This chain's CDR3 is CASSQDGTGANYGYTF. In DNA form, the CDR3 reads TGCGCCAGCAGCCAAGATGGGACAGGAGCTAACTATGGCTACACCTTC.